This entry is about one T cell receptor (beta chain). Its antigen is as yet unknown. The record originates from a study of cytomegalovirus exposure and HLA in healthy donors. General study results and limits: The later analysis indicated that the majority of CMV-associated TCR beta chains appeared HLA-restricted.

The study ran its PCR with 60 Vbeta and 13 Jbeta primers. This table comes from immunoSEQ multiplex PCR, and its TCRdb copy is limited to in-frame clones, with some not included. The table has about 120,000 clones, 60% to 85% seen once. The CDR3 extends over 15 amino acids. Trimming cost V 6 bases and J 8 bases, with 19 bases left between them. Germline CDR1 is MNHEY and CDR2 is SVGAGI. The chain joins TRBV6-5 to TRBJ2-2; D may be TRBD2 (6 bases). Sequences were obtained from PBMCs. This sequence originates from a woman aged 25-40 years in good health and CMV-seronegative. CDR3 residues: CASSPGPWREGELFF. The CDR3 nucleotides are TGTGCCAGCAGCCCCGGGCCCTGGAGGGAAGGGGAGCTGTTTTTT.